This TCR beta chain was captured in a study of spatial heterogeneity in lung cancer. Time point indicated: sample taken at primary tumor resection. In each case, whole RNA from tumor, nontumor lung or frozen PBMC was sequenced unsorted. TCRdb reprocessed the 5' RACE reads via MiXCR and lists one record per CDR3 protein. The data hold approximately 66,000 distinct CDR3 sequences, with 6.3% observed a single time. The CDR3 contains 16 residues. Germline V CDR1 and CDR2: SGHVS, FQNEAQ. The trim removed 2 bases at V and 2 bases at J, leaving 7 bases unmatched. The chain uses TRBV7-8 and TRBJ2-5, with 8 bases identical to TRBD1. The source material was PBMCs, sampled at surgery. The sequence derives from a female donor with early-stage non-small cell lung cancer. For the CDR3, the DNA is TGTGCCAGCAGCTTATACAGGGGGGTCGGACAAGAGACCCAGTACTTC. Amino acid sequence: CASSLYRGVGQETQYF.